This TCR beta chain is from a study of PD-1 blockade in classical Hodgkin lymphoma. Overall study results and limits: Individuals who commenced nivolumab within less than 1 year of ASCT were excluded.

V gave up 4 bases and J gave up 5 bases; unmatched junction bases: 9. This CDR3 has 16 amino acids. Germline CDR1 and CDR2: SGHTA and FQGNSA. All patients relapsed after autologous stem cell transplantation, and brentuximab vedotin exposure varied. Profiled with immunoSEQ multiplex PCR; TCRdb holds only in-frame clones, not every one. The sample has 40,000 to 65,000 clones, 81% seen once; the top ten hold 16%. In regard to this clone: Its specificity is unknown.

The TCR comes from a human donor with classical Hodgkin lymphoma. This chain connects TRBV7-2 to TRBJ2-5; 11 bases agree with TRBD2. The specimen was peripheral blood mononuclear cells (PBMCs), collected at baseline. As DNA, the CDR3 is TGTGCCAGCAGCTGGGCCTTAGCGGGAGGGGGGGAGACCCAGTACTTC. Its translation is CASSWALAGGGETQYF.